The present TCR beta chain was sequenced within a study of T cells in Graves' hyperthyroidism and ophthalmopathy (dated by TCRdb to 2018 to 2020). Regarding the complete study: Peripheral blood samples were taken at the time of initial diagnosis, prior to any treatment. Prospective prediction of ophthalmopathy was tested in an independent validation cohort of approximately 18 hyperthyroidism patients and 17 patients who later progressed to ophthalmopathy. TCR Vbeta CDR3 sequencing of 120 to 150 peripheral blood samples (about 45 ophthalmopathy, about 74 hyperthyroidism and roughly 17 progressor patients) is reported in the paper. Once sampling was done, hyperthyroidism patients were given methimazole at a starting dose of 30 mg daily, whereas ophthalmopathy patients were given high-dose intravenous methylprednisolone. The 75 to 100 discovery patients were randomly divided into training and test sets at a 7:3 ratio. To identify TCR V-J signatures that set the groups apart, the researchers used a discovery cohort of more than 95 patients, made up of roughly 45 with Graves' ophthalmopathy and about 60 with stable Graves' hyperthyroidism. Thyroid tissue and blood T-cell repertoires from about 6 Graves' hyperthyroidism patients were also compared in the study.

This clonotype was picked up many times. Its target antigen remains unknown. Nothing much larger sits one base from this clone, and base qualities are not available. Overall study results and their limits: Ophthalmopathy was separated from stable hyperthyroidism by a 13 V-J signature model, with approximately 89% sensitivity and around 81% specificity obtained in cross-validation and 80%/75% obtained in testing. During validation, the model predicted progression to ophthalmopathy a median of roughly 7.1 months ahead of onset, with 60% to 71% sensitivity and around 72% specificity. Sample size was not statistically predetermined, and blinding of investigators to group allocation was not performed. Most expanded thyroid clonotypes (frequency above 0.001) were also detected in blood, suggesting blood repertoires may reflect thyroid immune responses.

Amplification of TCR beta CDR3 regions was carried out from RNA transcripts. For the first round of RT-PCR on the TCR CDR3, the HTBI primer set was used together with the Qiagen OneStep RT-PCR kit. Libraries were constructed in a second round of multiplex PCR, after which size selection and purification were performed. Sequencing of the libraries was done on an Illumina HiSeq2000 using paired-end 100 bp reads. Per the source publication's procedure: Raw data were processed with SOAPnuke, discarding reads with adapters, uncalled bases, mean Phred below 15, or no exact constant-primer or identifier match. COPE v1.2.5 was used to merge the high-quality paired reads, and each unique nucleotide sequence was defined as a clonotype. Clonotypes were aligned to IMGT TRBV, TRBD and TRBJ reference segments using MiTCR v1.1. Analysis was restricted to V-J combinations with a frequency above 0.0001, which covered roughly 99% of repertoires. A TCS score was defined as the ratio between F50 (clonal expansion) and ExV (chaos), using BLOSUM62-based TCRdist between CDR3 peptides within each V-J. Welch's t-statistics and random forest reduced roughly 500 V-J features to about 12, which were used in a naive Bayes classifier (R e1071). TCRdb trimmed the raw reads at Q25, called clones with MiXCR and kept productive beta chains. Merged by CDR3 protein, the rows form single entries marked with the most common genes and DNA. TCRdb, rather than the study authors, made the V and J calls. This sample comprises approximately 400,000 distinct CDR3 sequences, roughly 13% of them detected only once. Around 28% of the sample goes to the ten largest clones.

Ophthalmopathy patients had moderately to severely active disease, Clinical Activity Score of at least 3, NOSPECS grade of at least 4, and duration under 3 months. Exclusion was applied to patients with uncontrolled infections, other autoimmune diseases, pregnancy or lactation. Diagnoses were based on clinical symptoms, serum thyroxine and TRAb, thyroid ultrasound and orbital computed tomography. PBMCs were isolated from 10 ml of fresh peripheral blood by Ficoll-Paque density gradient centrifugation. Total RNA was extracted with Trizol reagent, and quality was checked on an Agilent 2100 Bioanalyzer. Clipping removes 2 bases from V and 0 bases from J, with 7 as the unmatched junction base count. Counted from cysteine to phenylalanine, this CDR3 has 18 amino acids. Only the CDR3 DNA stays, 54 bases, in frame from base 1. CDR1 and CDR2, looked up from the germline V gene, are SGHVS and FQNEAQ.

This clonotype originated in a man in his fifties or sixties with Graves' ophthalmopathy. The sequenced material came from blood. The V gene is TRBV7-8 and the J gene is TRBJ2-2; TRBD1 fits 9 bases in the junction. The CDR3 is CASSLHGRDRANTGELFF. The DNA sequence is TGTGCCAGCAGCTTACATGGGAGGGACAGGGCGAACACCGGGGAGCTGTTTTTT. The full variable domain, completed from the reference TRBV7-8 and TRBJ2-2 proteins outside the CDR3, reads GAGVSQSPRYKVAKRGQDVALRCDPISGHVSLFWYQQALGQGPEFLTYFQNEAQLDKSGLPSDRFFAERPEGSVSTLKIQRTQQEDSAVYLCASSLHGRDRANTGELFFGEGSRLTVL.